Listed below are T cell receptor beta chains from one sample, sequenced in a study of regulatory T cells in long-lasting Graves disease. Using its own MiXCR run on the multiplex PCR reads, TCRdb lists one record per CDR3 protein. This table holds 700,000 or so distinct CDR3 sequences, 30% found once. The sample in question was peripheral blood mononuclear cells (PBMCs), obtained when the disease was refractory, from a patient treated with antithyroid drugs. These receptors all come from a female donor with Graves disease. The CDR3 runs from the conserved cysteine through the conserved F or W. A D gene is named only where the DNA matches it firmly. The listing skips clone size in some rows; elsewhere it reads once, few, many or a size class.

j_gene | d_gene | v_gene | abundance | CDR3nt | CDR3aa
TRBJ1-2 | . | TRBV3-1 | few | TGTGCCAGCAGCCCACAGGCGGTCGACTATGGCTACACCTTC | CASSPQAVDYGYTF
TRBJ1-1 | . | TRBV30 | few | TGTGCCTGGAACCCCAGGGGCACTGAAGCTTTCTTT | CAWNPRGTEAFF
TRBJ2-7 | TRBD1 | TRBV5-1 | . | TGCGCCAGCAGCTTGGAGCCCTCAGGGGGCGTAGGGTACGAGCAGTACTTC | CASSLEPSGGVGYEQYF
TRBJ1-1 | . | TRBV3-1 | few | TGTGCCAGCAGCCAAGATGTATCAGGTCATTGGCAAGCTTTCTTT | CASSQDVSGHWQAFF
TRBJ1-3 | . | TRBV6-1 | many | TGTGCCAGTCGACGGGACTCTGGAAACACCATATATTTT | CASRRDSGNTIYF
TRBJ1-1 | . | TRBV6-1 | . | TGTGCCACGGGCCCCCGTCGGTACACTGAAGCTTTCTTT | CATGPRRYTEAFF
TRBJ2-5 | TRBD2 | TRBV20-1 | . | TGCAGTGCTAGGGGAACTAGCGGGAGGGCCTATCGAGAGACCCAGTACTTC | CSARGTSGRAYRETQYF
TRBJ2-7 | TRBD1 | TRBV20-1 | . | TGCAGTGCTAGGAGGTACCAGGGGGTCTACGAGCAGTACTTC | CSARRYQGVYEQYF
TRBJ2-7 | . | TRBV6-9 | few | TGTGCCAGCAGTTACGACTATCTGGGCGAGCAGTACTTC | CASSYDYLGEQYF
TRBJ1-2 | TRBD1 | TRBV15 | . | TGTGCCAGCAGTCCGGGACAGGCCTCCCATAACTATGGCTACACCTTC | CASSPGQASHNYGYTF
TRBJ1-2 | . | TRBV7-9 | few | TGTGCCAGCAGCTTTGGCGGCGCACAAGCTAACTATGGCTACACCTTC | CASSFGGAQANYGYTF
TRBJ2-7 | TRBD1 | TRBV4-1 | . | TGCGCCAGCAGATTAGGACAGGGGAGTGGCGAGCAGTACTTC | CASRLGQGSGEQYF
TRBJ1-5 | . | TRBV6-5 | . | TGTGCCAGCAGTTATGTGTTTTCGTTGCGGGTTTCGGATCAGCCCCAGCATTTT | CASSYVFSLRVSDQPQHF
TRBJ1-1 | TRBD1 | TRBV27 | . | TGTGCCAGCAGTTTATCGCCAGGGGGATCTACTGAAGCTTTCTTT | CASSLSPGGSTEAFF
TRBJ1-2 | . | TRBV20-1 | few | TGCAGTGCTTTCTCCCCGGCGCCTAACTATGGCTACACCTTC | CSAFSPAPNYGYTF
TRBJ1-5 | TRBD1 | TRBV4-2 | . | TGTGCCAGCAGCCCTAAGACAGGGTCGGACCAGCCCCAGCATTTT | CASSPKTGSDQPQHF
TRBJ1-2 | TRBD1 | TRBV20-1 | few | TGCAGTGCTAGGGACAGGGGGCTGGATGGCTACACCTTC | CSARDRGLDGYTF
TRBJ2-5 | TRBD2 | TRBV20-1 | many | TGCAGTGCTATGACATCCCCGGGACTAGCGGCGCAAGAGACCCAGTACTTC | CSAMTSPGLAAQETQYF
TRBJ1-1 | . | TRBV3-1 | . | TGTGCCAGCAGCCAAGATGTGGCGGGGTTGAACACTGAAGCTTTCTTT | CASSQDVAGLNTEAFF
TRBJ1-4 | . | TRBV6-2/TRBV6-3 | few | TGTGCCAGCAGTTACTCGGGGTATGAAAAACTGTTTTTT | CASSYSGYEKLFF
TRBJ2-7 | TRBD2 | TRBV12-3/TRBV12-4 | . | TGTGCCAGCAGACTACGGGCTAGCGGGAGCTACGAGCAGTACTTC | CASRLRASGSYEQYF
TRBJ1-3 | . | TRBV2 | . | TGTGCCAGCAGCGAAGTTCGGATTTCTGGAAACACCATATATTTT | CASSEVRISGNTIYF
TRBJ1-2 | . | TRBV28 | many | TGTGCCAGCAGTCTTACAGGGATATCCAACTATGGCTACACCTTC | CASSLTGISNYGYTF
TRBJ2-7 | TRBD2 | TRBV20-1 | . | TGCAGTGCAACACTAGCGGGAGGGCCGAGAGAGCAGTACTTC | CSATLAGGPREQYF